This T cell receptor beta chain stems from a study of blood T cell repertoires in COVID-19. Study as a whole: The analysed material was cDNA or gDNA that came from T cells, B-cell-depleted T cells, or PBMCs.

Some clones are missing from TCRdb's copy, which holds only in-frame ones; the method was immunoSEQ multiplex PCR. The sample yields 150,000 to 200,000 clones, over 75% seen once. CDR1 is SGHNT, CDR2 YYREEE, per germline (reference sequence). This CDR3 contains 15 residues. V was clipped by 3 bases and J by 15 bases; unmatched bases: 17. The sample consisted of peripheral blood. V and J are TRBV5-4 and TRBJ2-1; 8 positions match TRBD1. This TCR was sampled from a man aged 60 to 75 with active or convalescent COVID-19. CDR3 sequence: CASSSSRQGRLGGFF. CDR3 nucleotides: TGTGCCAGCAGCTCCTCCCGACAGGGGCGGCTAGGAGGGTTCTTC.